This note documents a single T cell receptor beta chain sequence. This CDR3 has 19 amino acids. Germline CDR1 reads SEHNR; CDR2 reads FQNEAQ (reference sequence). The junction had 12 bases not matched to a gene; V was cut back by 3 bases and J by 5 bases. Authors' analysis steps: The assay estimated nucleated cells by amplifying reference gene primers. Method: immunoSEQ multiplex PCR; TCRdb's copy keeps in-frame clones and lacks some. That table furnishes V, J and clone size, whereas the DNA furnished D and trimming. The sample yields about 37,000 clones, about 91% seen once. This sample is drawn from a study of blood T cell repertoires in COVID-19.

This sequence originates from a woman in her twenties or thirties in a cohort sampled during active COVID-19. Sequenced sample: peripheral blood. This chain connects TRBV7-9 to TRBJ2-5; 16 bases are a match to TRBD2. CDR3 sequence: CASSFLIGTSGRVTETQYF. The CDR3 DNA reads TGTGCCAGCAGCTTTCTTATCGGGACTAGCGGGAGGGTGACGGAGACCCAGTACTTC.